This T cell receptor (beta chain) was found in a study of cytomegalovirus exposure and HLA in healthy donors. Primers: 60 Vbeta forward and 13 Jbeta reverse. The repertoire was sequenced with immunoSEQ multiplex PCR; TCRdb's copy has only in-frame clones and lacks some. Of about 150,000 clones listed, roughly 80% are singletons. Germline V CDR1 and CDR2: SGDLS, YYNGEE. V gave up 3 bases and J gave up 4 bases, with 10 bases separating them. This CDR3 comprises 13 residues. This clone was recorded once. The sample comprised PBMCs. This chain links TRBV9 with TRBJ2-5; D remains ambiguous. The clonotype was recovered from a boy aged 2 to 9 in good health and CMV-seronegative. This chain's CDR3 is CASSATSSETQYF. CDR3 coding DNA: TGTGCCAGCAGCGCCACTTCTTCAGAGACCCAGTACTTC.